This passage covers 21 T cell receptor beta chains from one sample sequenced in a study of low-dose radiotherapy and immunotherapy resistance in tumors. Time point denoted: after trial treatment. The treatment was: LDRT plus nivolumab, ipilimumab, low-dose cyclophosphamide and aspirin (RACIN trial). The TCRs were subjected to amplification over around 18 PCR cycles employing a constant-region primer in conjunction with a V-primer adapter. From the reads, TCRdb called clonotypes with MiXCR, one entry per CDR3 protein. The repertoire includes roughly 50,000 distinct CDR3 sequences, around 34% of them detected once, and 7% to 10% sits in the top ten. Sequenced here: PBMCs, sampled after low-dose radiotherapy plus immunotherapy. All receptors derive from a male donor with rectosigmoid adenocarcinoma.

This clonotype has at least ten counts. The genes are TRBV25-1 and TRBJ1-5; D remains ambiguous. This CDR3 region has 24 residues. The germline V gene encodes CDR1 MGHDK and CDR2 SYGVNS. V was shortened by 4 bases and J by 0 bases, with 37 bases between the two germline ends. The CDR3 is CASSGPPLPAKVANFGYSNQPQHF. The CDR3, as DNA: TGTGCCAGCAGTGGCCCGCCGCTTCCAGCTAAGGTCGCGAACTTCGGGTATAGCAATCAGCCCCAGCATTTT.

This clonotype has a count of ten or more. The genes are TRBV12-3 or TRBV12-4 and TRBJ1-1; D uncertain. Trimming left V 4 bases short and J 4 bases short, with 13 bases between. CDR3 length equals 14 residues. The CDR3 sequence is CASSSDPLATEAFF. CDR3 sequence (DNA): TGTGCCAGCAGTTCAGATCCCCTGGCCACTGAAGCTTTCTTT.

This clonotype was detected many times. The chain combines TRBV27 with TRBJ1-1; D is uncertain. The V end lost 10 bases, the J end lost 1 base, and 7 bases lay between the germline ends. Germline-derived CDR1 and CDR2 are MNHEY and SMNVEV (reference sequence). CDR3 size: 11 residues. The CDR3 DNA is TGTGCCACCCGATCGAACACTGAAGCTTTCTTT. Protein product: CATRSNTEAFF.

A note on this clonotype: Only one base separates this from a far larger clonotype, so it likely reflects a read error. The rearrangement uses TRBV6-2 or TRBV6-3 and TRBJ2-1; tentatively, D is TRBD2 (5 bases). Between the trimmed V and J ends, which lost 8 bases and 8 bases, there was a span of 13 bases. Germline CDR1 reads MNHEY; CDR2 reads SVGEGT. The CDR3 runs to 12 residues. DNA for the CDR3: TGTGCCAGCGGCGTAGAGAGGGATGAGCAGTTCTTC. It encodes CASGVERDEQFF.

This clonotype was recorded many times. The gene calls are TRBV9 and TRBJ2-3; maybe TRBD2 (5 bases). Germline CDR1 is SGDLS and CDR2 is YYNGEE. The CDR3 runs 16 residues. Trimming removed 2 bases at V and 5 bases at J, with 18 bases between. The CDR3 here is CASSVQLGLAGDTQYF. Written as DNA, the CDR3 is TGTGCCAGCAGCGTTCAGTTAGGGCTAGCCGGAGATACGCAGTATTTT.

This rearrangement joins TRBV20-1 to TRBJ2-1; D possibly corresponds to TRBD1 (6 bases). Trimming left V 1 base short and J 9 bases short, with 16 bases between. Germline V gene sequence: CDR1 DFQATT, CDR2 SNEGSKA (reference sequence). This CDR3 has 14 residues. The CDR3 DNA is TGCAGTGCTAGAGCGGGTCAGGGGTTGGGTGAGCAGTTCTTC. Protein: CSARAGQGLGEQFF.

By sample fraction, this clonotype is medium-sized. The J gene is TRBJ2-7, the V gene TRBV28, with 7 bases matching TRBD1. CDR1 MDHEN and CDR2 SYDVKM come from the germline V gene. The J segment lost 7 bases and the V segment lost 4 bases, leaving 16 bases of the junction unmatched. The CDR3 contains 16 residues. CDR3 sequence reads: CASSSPGQPLNEEQYF. The CDR3 nucleotides are TGTGCCAGCAGTTCACCGGGACAGCCATTGAACGAAGAGCAGTACTTC.

This clonotype was picked up many times. The genes are TRBV2 and TRBJ1-4; no definite D call. V gave up 3 bases and J gave up 4 bases, with 9 bases separating them. This CDR3 region has 14 residues. Germline CDR1 SNHLY, CDR2 FYNNEI. CDR3 coding DNA: TGTGCCAGCAGTGACTCCTATCATAATGAAAAACTGTTTTTT. Protein product: CASSDSYHNEKLFF.

The rearrangement uses TRBV29-1 and TRBJ2-6, with D possibly TRBD2 on 5 matching bases. The length of the CDR3 is 13 residues. The germline CDR1 and CDR2 sequences are SQVTM and ANQGSEA. V dropped 3 bases and J dropped 5 bases, with 8 bases sitting between them. CDR3 loop: CSVDGNRANVLTF. The CDR3 bases are TGCAGCGTTGACGGGAATAGGGCCAACGTCCTGACTTTC.

This clonotype was seen a few times. The rearrangement joins TRBV2 to TRBJ2-1; D possibly corresponds to TRBD1 (5 bases). V was trimmed by 3 bases and J by 0 bases, leaving 9 bases between them. Germline V gene sequence: CDR1 SNHLY, CDR2 FYNNEI. This CDR3 is 15 amino acids long. In DNA form, the CDR3 reads TGTGCCAGCAGTGACGCAGGGTACTCCTACAATGAGCAGTTCTTC. Protein sequence: CASSDAGYSYNEQFF. Complete variable domain (other parts from reference TRBV2 and TRBJ2-1): EPEVTQTPSHQVTQMGQEVILRCVPISNHLYFYWYRQILGQKVEFLVSFYNNEISEKSEIFDDQFSVERPDGSNFTLKIRSTKLEDSAMYFCASSDAGYSYNEQFFGPGTRLTVL.

This clonotype was picked up many times. The V call is TRBV12-3 or TRBV12-4, the J call TRBJ2-7; D perhaps matches TRBD1 (6 bases). Trimming removed 5 bases from V and 3 bases from J, with 14 bases in between. The CDR3 extends over 14 amino acids. CDR3 bases: TGTGCCAGCAGTCCACAGGGTAGTAGCTACGAGCAGTACTTC. This sequence encodes CASSPQGSSYEQYF.

V gene TRBV27 combines with J gene TRBJ2-7; 9 bases are shared with TRBD1. The CDR3 is 15 residues long. V lost 3 bases and J lost 2; bases outside the gene matches: 5. Germline V gene data show CDR1 as MNHEY and CDR2 as SMNVEV (reference sequence). The CDR3, as DNA: TGTGCCAGCAGTTTTGGGACAGGGCCTACCTACGAGCAGTACTTC. This codes for CASSFGTGPTYEQYF.

The V and J genes are TRBV7-2 and TRBJ2-7; D is possibly TRBD2 (6 bases). CDR1 is SGHTA and CDR2 is FQGNSA in the germline V gene. CDR3 length: 13 amino acids. Trimming cost V 6 bases and J 5 bases, with 14 bases left between them. The CDR3 region has the DNA TGTGCCAGCAGATTCCCCGGGAGAGACGAGCAGTACTTC. Translation gives CASRFPGRDEQYF. Using reference TRBV7-2 and TRBJ2-7 for the parts outside the CDR3, the full variable domain is GAGVSQSPSNKVTEKGKDVELRCDPISGHTALYWYRQSLGQGLEFLIYFQGNSAPDKSGLPSDRFSAERTGGSVSTLTIQRTQQEDSAVYLCASRFPGRDEQYFGPGTRLTVT.

This clonotype ranks as medium-sized. J is TRBJ1-5 and V is TRBV6-2 or TRBV6-3; D uncertain. From germline, CDR1 is MNHEY and CDR2 SVGEGT. The CDR3 spans 13 residues. Trimming removed 6 bases at V and 3 bases at J, with 9 bases between. CDR3 sequence reads: CASRMTPNQPQHF. For the CDR3, the DNA is TGTGCCAGCAGGATGACACCCAATCAGCCCCAGCATTTT.

The chain is built from TRBV24-1 and TRBJ1-2, with TRBD1 matching 7 bases. Germline CDR1 reads KGHDR; CDR2 reads SFDVKD. The CDR3 runs to 12 residues. Unmatched junction bases numbered 1, after V lost 5 bases and J lost 5 bases. The CDR3: CATSGQGYGYTF. CDR3 nucleotides: TGTGCCACCAGTGGACAGGGATATGGCTACACCTTC.

As regards this clonotype: Because the CDR3's place on the DNA is in doubt, the DNA is left out and the CDR3 is given as listed by TCRdb. This chain links TRBV5-1 with TRBJ1-2; the table's D call, TRBD1, was not checked against the DNA. CDR1 is SGHRS and CDR2 is YFSETQ in the germline V gene. The CDR3 sequence runs 24 residues, both termini included. The CDR3 spells CASTNQTSMYLCASRFETGYGYTF.

In this sample, this clonotype turned up many times. The CDR3 DNA reads as TGCGCCAGCAGAGAGGACGGAGATCAGCCCCAGCATTTT. Encoded protein: CASREDGDQPQHF. The chain has TRBV5-1 and TRBJ1-5; D gene unclear. The CDR3 has 13 amino acids. CDR1 and CDR2 from the germline V gene are SGHRS and YFSETQ. Trimming shortened V by 5 bases and J by 5 bases, and 11 bases separated the two germline ends.

V is TRBV4-1 and J is TRBJ2-3, with D possibly matching TRBD1 (5 bases). In germline, CDR1 is MGHRA, CDR2 YSYEKL. This CDR3 has 14 amino acids. The ends were cut back, 0 bases at V and 3 bases at J, with 7 bases in the middle. The CDR3 nucleotides read TGCGCCAGCAGCCAAGAACCAGGGACAGATACGCAGTATTTT. Translation: CASSQEPGTDTQYF.

This clonotype was recorded at least ten times. The chain recombines TRBV30 with TRBJ2-7; TRBD1 matches at 9 bases. Germline CDR1 reads GTSNPN; CDR2 reads SVGIG (reference sequence). The CDR3 sequence is 13 residues long. V shed 3 bases and J 7 bases; nucleotides not matched to a gene: 7. CDR3 nucleotides: TGTGCCTGGAGCCGGACAGGGGTATGGGAGCAGTACTTC. Protein: CAWSRTGVWEQYF.

This clonotype has ten or more counts. In nucleotides, the CDR3 is TGCGCCAGCAGCCAAGGACAGGTACTAGCCTACGAGCAGTACTTC. Translating gives CASSQGQVLAYEQYF. This rearrangement joins TRBV4-1 to TRBJ2-7, with a weak D call TRBD1 (6 bases). Germline assignment: CDR1 MGHRA and CDR2 YSYEKL. With 1 base removed from V and 2 bases from J, the gap between germline ends came to 12 bases. There are 15 residues in the CDR3.

This clonotype was observed many times. This rearrangement joins TRBV6-2 or TRBV6-3 to TRBJ2-4; TRBD1 matches 8 bases. Unmatched junction bases numbered 10, after V lost 6 bases and J lost 3 bases. This CDR3 region has 16 residues. The germline V gene encodes CDR1 MNHEY and CDR2 SVGEGT. The CDR3 spells CASSLYGTGGKNIQYF. The CDR3 nucleotides read TGTGCCAGCAGCTTATACGGGACAGGCGGCAAAAACATTCAGTACTTC.